Each of the 25 T cell receptor beta chains below was sequenced from the same sample in a study of CD8 T cells in Susac syndrome. Roughly 0.45 to 1 ug RNA was reverse transcribed with random hexamers. One entry per CDR3 protein, called by TCRdb with MiXCR from the immunoSEQ multiplex PCR reads. Found here are over 95,000 distinct CDR3 sequences, 85% to 95% of them singletons; the top ten hold about 0.12%. Sequenced sample: CD8+ T cells from PBMCs. All receptors derive from a human donor in good health.

This clonotype was recorded once. J is TRBJ1-3 and V is TRBV12-3 or TRBV12-4; TRBD1 matches at 7 bases. Losses at the gene ends were 2 bases for V and 0 bases for J; bases not matched to a gene: 1. This CDR3 is built from 15 residues. CDR3 nucleotide sequence: TGTGCCAGCAGTTTAAGGGGGCTCTCTGGAAACACCATATATTTT. This translates into CASSLRGLSGNTIYF.

V gene TRBV10-3 combines with J gene TRBJ2-5; 11 bases align to TRBD2. This CDR3 region has 14 residues. Germline V gene lookup returns CDR1 ENHRY and CDR2 SYGVKD. Trimming at V came to 8 bases and at J to 5 bases, leaving 7 bases not matched to a gene. The DNA for the CDR3 is TGTGCCATCGCCTCAACTAGCGGGAGTGAGACCCAGTACTTC. Its protein is CAIASTSGSETQYF.

V is TRBV3-1 and J is TRBJ2-3; D is unclear. V gave up 4 bases and J gave up 6 bases, with 17 bases separating them. Looked up from germline, CDR1 is LGHDT and CDR2 is YNNKEL (reference sequence). This CDR3 spans 15 amino acids. This chain's CDR3 is CASSRLRSIADTQYF. The CDR3 region has the DNA TGTGCCAGCAGCCGCCTCCGCTCGATCGCGGATACGCAGTATTTT.

This chain links TRBV7-3 with TRBJ2-3; D uncertain. Germline V CDR1 and CDR2: SGHTA, FQGTGA. The CDR3 loop spans 14 amino acids. V lost 3 bases and J lost 0, with 7 bases in between. The DNA for the CDR3 is TGTGCCAGCAGCTTTTCCAGTAGCACAGATACGCAGTATTTT. This sequence encodes CASSFSSSTDTQYF.

The chain couples TRBV7-9 to TRBJ1-5; D is unclear. The CDR3 covers 12 residues. CDR1 is SEHNR, CDR2 FQNEAQ, per germline (reference sequence). The V gene lost 5 bases and the J gene lost 6 bases, with 8 bases spanning the gap. The CDR3 DNA follows: TGTGCCAGCAGCCCAGACCTTCAGCCCCAGCATTTT. Translation: CASSPDLQPQHF.

V is TRBV5-1 and J is TRBJ1-1; 10 bases line up with TRBD1. Germline V gene data show CDR1 as SGHRS and CDR2 as YFSETQ. Trimming at V came to 0 bases and at J to 1 base, leaving 3 bases not matched to a gene. CDR3 length: 16 amino acids. As DNA, the CDR3 is TGCGCCAGCAGCTTGGGGGGGACAGGGGAGAACACTGAAGCTTTCTTT. Amino acids: CASSLGGTGENTEAFF.

The V and J genes are TRBV18 and TRBJ1-6; maybe TRBD1 (5 bases). The CDR3 runs 15 residues. Germline-derived CDR1 and CDR2 are KGHSH and LQKENI. Trimming shortened V by 1 base and J by 2 bases, and 6 bases separated the two germline ends. CDR3 loop: CASSPRGTYNSPLHF. For the CDR3, the DNA is TGTGCCAGCTCACCACGGGGGACCTATAATTCACCCCTCCACTTT.

The gene calls are TRBV4-3 and TRBJ1-5; 8 positions match TRBD1. In germline, CDR1 is LGHNA, CDR2 YSLEER. Unmatched junction bases numbered 6, after V lost 3 bases and J lost 11 bases. This CDR3 spans 13 amino acids. The CDR3 loop is CASSQDRARAQHF. CDR3 bases: TGCGCCAGCAGCCAGGACAGGGCCAGGGCCCAGCATTTT.

CDR3 nucleotide sequence: TGTGCCAGCAGCTTAGAGATGGCTTGGTCTGGGGATGAGCAGTTCTTC. Translated, it gives CASSLEMAWSGDEQFF. The J gene is TRBJ2-1, the V gene TRBV7-8; no reliable D call. The CDR3 totals 16 residues. V shed 1 base and J shed 8 bases, with 18 bases lying between them. The germline V gene encodes CDR1 SGHVS and CDR2 FQNEAQ.

V gene TRBV12-5 combines with J gene TRBJ2-3; no clear D. The length of the CDR3 is 14 residues. Trimming took 3 bases from V and 6 from J, leaving 13 bases between them. Germline loops: CDR1 LGHNT, CDR2 FRNRAP. In DNA form, the CDR3 reads TGTGCTAGTGGTTTAGGCCTTCGGGTTGATACGCAGTATTTT. It codes for CASGLGLRVDTQYF.

V usage is TRBV4-3 and J usage is TRBJ2-6; D gene unclear. The CDR3 spans 17 residues. Germline assignment: CDR1 LGHNA and CDR2 YSLEER. V was shortened by 0 bases and J by 4 bases, with 13 bases between the two germline ends. This CDR3 reads CASSQDRRISGANVLTF. Written as DNA, the CDR3 is TGCGCCAGCAGCCAAGATCGACGGATTTCCGGGGCCAACGTCCTGACTTTC.

The V and J genes are TRBV19 and TRBJ1-5; TRBD1 might be the D (5 bases). Trimming stripped 6 bases from V and 6 bases from J, with 21 bases between. Germline V lookup: CDR1 LNHDA, CDR2 SQIVND (reference sequence). The CDR3 is made up of 16 amino acids. CDR3 sequence (DNA): TGTGCCAGTAGATCCCCGGGAACAGGACCGCGTCAGCCCCAGCATTTT. Translation gives CASRSPGTGPRQPQHF. Filled out from reference TRBV19 and TRBJ1-5, the complete variable domain reads DGGITQSPKYLFRKEGQNVTLSCEQNLNHDAMYWYRQDPGQGLRLIYYSQIVNDFQKGDIAEGYSVSREKKESFPLTVTSAQKNPTAFYLCASRSPGTGPRQPQHFGDGTRLSIL.

The chain couples TRBV27 to TRBJ1-1; D unresolved. Germline CDR1 MNHEY, CDR2 SMNVEV (reference sequence). This CDR3 is built from 16 residues. V was trimmed by 4 bases and J by 0 bases, leaving 15 bases between them. The CDR3 nucleotides read TGTGCCAGCAGTTCTCTACGACCGCGGTTGAACACTGAAGCTTTCTTT. Amino acids: CASSSLRPRLNTEAFF.

This chain joins TRBV7-2 and TRBJ2-5, with a weak D call TRBD2 (6 bases). CDR3 length: 14 amino acids. V gave up 5 bases and J gave up 7 bases, with 17 bases separating them. The germline CDR1 and CDR2 sequences are SGHTA and FQGNSA. The CDR3 loop reads CASSRGREERTQYF. The CDR3 nucleotides are TGTGCCAGCAGCCGCGGCAGGGAGGAGAGGACCCAGTACTTC.

The V and J genes are TRBV4-3 and TRBJ2-1; TRBD1 agrees at 9 bases. The CDR3 contains 18 residues. The germline CDR1 and CDR2 sequences are LGHNA and YSLEER. V gave up 1 base and J gave up 0 bases; unmatched junction bases: 7. The CDR3 is CASSQAGTGLSSYNEQFF. The CDR3 DNA follows: TGCGCCAGCAGCCAAGCCGGGACAGGGCTCTCCTCCTACAATGAGCAGTTCTTC.

V is TRBV5-4 and J is TRBJ2-5, with a possible D match to TRBD2 (6 bases). V was trimmed by 0 bases and J by 5 bases, leaving 17 bases between them. CDR1 is SGHNT and CDR2 is YYREEE in the germline V gene (reference sequence). The CDR3 sequence is 16 residues long. The CDR3 is CASSLGPPSAGETQYF. CDR3 nucleotides: TGTGCCAGCAGCTTGGGGCCCCCCTCGGCGGGGGAGACCCAGTACTTC. The whole variable domain, filled in from reference TRBV5-4 and TRBJ2-5, reads ETGVTQSPTHLIKTRGQQVTLRCSSQSGHNTVSWYQQALGQGPQFIFQYYREEENGRGNFPPRFSGLQFPNYSSELNVNALELDDSALYLCASSLGPPSAGETQYFGPGTRLLVL.

The chain combines TRBV19 with TRBJ2-1, with D possibly TRBD1 on 6 matching bases. Trimming shortened V by 9 bases and J by 2 bases, and 11 bases separated the two germline ends. CDR3 size: 13 residues. Germline assignment: CDR1 LNHDA and CDR2 SQIVND (reference sequence). CDR3 residues: CASGTTAYNEQFF. The DNA for the CDR3 is TGTGCCAGCGGGACAACCGCCTACAATGAGCAGTTCTTC.

The CDR3 here is CASSDGRGGRGYTF. The CDR3, as DNA: TGTGCCAGCAGTGACGGTCGGGGGGGCAGAGGCTACACCTTC. The rearrangement uses TRBV6-4 and TRBJ1-2; the D gene is possibly TRBD1 (6 bases). This CDR3 comprises 14 residues. V dropped 2 bases and J dropped 8 bases, with 15 bases sitting between them. Germline CDR1 is MRHNA and CDR2 is SNTAGT.

This rearrangement joins TRBV7-2 to TRBJ2-7, with 7 bases identical to TRBD2. Per germline, CDR1 SGHTA and CDR2 FQGNSA. Trimming at V came to 0 bases and at J to 5 bases, leaving 7 bases not matched to a gene. The length of the CDR3 is 15 residues. The DNA of the CDR3 is TGTGCCAGCAGCTTAGCTCCCCTAGCGGCCGACGAGCAGTACTTC. Encoded protein: CASSLAPLAADEQYF.

This chain uses TRBV4-3 with TRBJ1-1; D remains unclear. V gave up 9 bases and J gave up 5 bases, with 10 bases separating them. The germline V gene has CDR1 LGHNA and CDR2 YSLEER. The CDR3 covers 11 residues. CDR3 nucleotides: TGCGCCAGTTTTGGCGGGACTGAAGCTTTCTTT. Residues: CASFGGTEAFF.

The J gene is TRBJ2-5, the V gene TRBV5-1; 7 nucleotides line up with TRBD1. With V trimmed by 4 bases and J by 4 bases, 4 bases remained unmatched. The CDR3 spans 13 residues. Germline loops: CDR1 SGHRS, CDR2 YFSETQ. CDR3 bases: TGCGCCAGCAGCACGACAGGGACAGAGACCCAGTACTTC. Its translation: CASSTTGTETQYF.

In this sample, this clonotype turned up a few times. The chain carries TRBV2 and TRBJ2-7; D is unresolved. CDR1 is SNHLY, CDR2 FYNNEI, per germline. CDR3 length equals 9 residues. Trimming removed 9 bases from V and 7 bases from J, with 7 bases in between. In nucleotides, the CDR3 is TGTGCCAGTGGCCGGGAGCAGTACTTC. It codes for CASGREQYF.

CDR3 nucleotides: TGTGCCAGCAGCCCCAGTCGAATGGCCGAGCAGTACTTC. Protein sequence: CASSPSRMAEQYF. The gene calls are TRBV3-1 and TRBJ2-7; D not resolved. Germline CDR1 and CDR2: LGHDT and YNNKEL (reference sequence). V was trimmed by 4 bases and J by 6 bases, leaving 13 bases between them. The CDR3 contains 13 residues.

The chain joins TRBV4-1 to TRBJ2-2; the D is unclear. Trimming pared 0 bases from V and 0 bases from J, leaving 11 bases between. Germline V gives CDR1 MGHRA, CDR2 YSYEKL. This CDR3 has 17 amino acids. The CDR3: CASSQDRAATNTGELFF. The DNA for the CDR3 is TGCGCCAGCAGCCAAGATCGGGCGGCAACGAACACCGGGGAGCTGTTTTTT.

V is TRBV7-3 and J is TRBJ1-2, with 8 bases identical to TRBD1. The CDR3 runs to 13 residues. CDR1 is SGHTA and CDR2 is FQGTGA in the germline V gene. The V gene end was trimmed by 1 base and the J gene end by 7 bases; junction bases not matched to a gene: 2. Written as DNA, the CDR3 is TGTGCCAGCAGCTTAAGACAGGGGTCTGGCTACACCTTC. Translated, it gives CASSLRQGSGYTF.